This TCR beta chain was captured in a study of blood T cell repertoires in COVID-19. The overall study: Material from acute and convalescent COVID-19 was sourced from the United States, Italy and Spain. T cells, B-cell-depleted T cells, or PBMCs supplied cDNA or gDNA.

The ends were cut back, 4 bases at V and 4 bases at J, with 15 bases in the middle. CDR3 size: 15 residues. Per the germline V gene, CDR1 is SGHRS and CDR2 is YFSETQ. Per the original data handling: By means of reference gene primer amplification, nucleated cell counts were estimated. Using immunoSEQ multiplex PCR, the repertoire was profiled, and TCRdb retains in-frame clones only, with some absent. V, J and clone size derive from that table, while D and trimming were established from the DNA sequence. The sample consists of about 380,000 clones, 85% to 90% of them appearing once. In terms of age and location, participants ranged from about 18 to 90 years and lived in fewer than 30 US areas.

The material sequenced was PBMCs or T cells enriched from blood (not recorded which). The chain joins TRBV5-1 to TRBJ1-3; a weak D match, TRBD1 (6 bases). This TCR came from a woman between 18 and 30 years old who had recovered from COVID-19. Written as DNA, the CDR3 is TGCGCCAGCAGCCATCAGGGGTCGGCCGGAAACACCATATATTTT. It specifies CASSHQGSAGNTIYF.